The clone carrying this T cell receptor beta chain was seen many times. Its antigen is currently unknown. Germline is not matched at one junction end, which may reflect a read error. For TCR beta, libraries came from quantitative 5'-RACE with molecular barcodes. One entry per CDR3 protein results from TCRdb running MiXCR on the 5' RACE reads. The sample includes fewer than 550,000 distinct CDR3 sequences, about 5.2% seen only once; the top ten take roughly 3.2%. The data stem from a study of CD8 T cells in ankylosing spondylitis. General observations from the study: Enrichment of disease-linked clones was reportedly significant in matched ankylosing spondylitis synovial fluid. Among TCR beta sequences, a motif of roughly 8 highly homologous variants appeared characteristic of ankylosing spondylitis blood. In synovial fluid and blood from reactive arthritis, some motif variants were previously reported.

The length of the CDR3 is 14 residues. Per germline, CDR1 DFQATT and CDR2 SNEGSKA (reference sequence). The chain recombines TRBV20-1 with TRBJ2-4; D perhaps matches TRBD1 (5 bases). The TCR was taken from a male donor with ankylosing spondylitis. The specimen sequenced was blood, either unsorted or a sorted T cell fraction (not recorded which). CDR3 region: CIARDRGYTLIQYF. DNA of the CDR3: TGCATTGCTAGAGATAGGGGATACACTTTGATTCAGTACTTC.